This T cell receptor (beta chain) was obtained from a study of CD8+ T cells in alopecia areata. As for treatment: oral pan-JAK inhibitor, 5-10 mg twice daily. Sorting of PBMCs yielded the CD4+ and CD8+ T cells. The CDR3 runs to 12 residues. Germline loops: CDR1 SGHRS, CDR2 YFSETQ. Deletions cut 5 bases from V and 2 bases from J, with 7 bases between. The sequencing template was cDNA reverse transcribed from extracted RNA. Sequencing was performed with immunoSEQ multiplex PCR; in TCRdb, only in-frame clones are kept and a portion is missing. The sample contains 250,000 to 300,000 clones, roughly 50% of which appear only once.

Sequenced here: CD4+ T cells sorted from blood, sampled at week 24, from a patient treated with tofacitinib. The TCR originated in a human donor with alopecia areata. The rearrangement uses TRBV5-1 and TRBJ2-5; the D gene is possibly TRBD1 (6 bases). The CDR3 DNA reads as TGCGCCAGCAGACAGGGTCAAGAGACCCAGTACTTC. It yields the protein CASRQGQETQYF.